In its sample, the clone carrying this TCR beta chain was seen a few times. Antigen specificity is unknown. Trimming took off 0 bases at V and 0 bases at J, with 12 bases between the two ends. The length of the CDR3 is 17 residues. Germline loops: CDR1 SGHTA, CDR2 FQGNSA. This entry comes from a study of T cell repertoires in cytomegalovirus infection. Background on the study: Matching HLA type, along with CMV infection, was indicated by public TCR beta signatures.

TCRdb independently ran MiXCR on the reads; one entry per CDR3 protein. The sample lists some 590,000 distinct CDR3 sequences; roughly 43% were seen once. The receptor's source is a human donor in good health (CMV status not recorded). Some clones in this sample may be carry-over from other donors' samples. The chain combines TRBV7-2 with TRBJ1-5, with D maybe TRBD1 (5 bases). Specimen: cultured PBMCs, collected from culture after CMV antigen stimulation. In DNA, the CDR3 is TGTGCCAGCAGCTTAGCGGTGGGGCCCCTTAGCAATCAGCCCCAGCATTTT. This encodes CASSLAVGPLSNQPQHF.